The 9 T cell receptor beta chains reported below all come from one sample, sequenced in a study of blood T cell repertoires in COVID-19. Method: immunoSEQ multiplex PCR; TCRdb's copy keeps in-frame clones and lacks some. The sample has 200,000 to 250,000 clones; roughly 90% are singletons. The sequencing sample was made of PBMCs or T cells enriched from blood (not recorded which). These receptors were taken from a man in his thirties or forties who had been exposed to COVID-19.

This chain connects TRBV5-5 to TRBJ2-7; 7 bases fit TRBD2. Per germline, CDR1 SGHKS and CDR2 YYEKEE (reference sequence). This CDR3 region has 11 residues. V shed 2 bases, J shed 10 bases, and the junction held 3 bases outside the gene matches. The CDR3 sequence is CASSLSGEQYF. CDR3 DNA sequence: TGTGCCAGCAGCTTAAGCGGGGAACAGTACTTC.

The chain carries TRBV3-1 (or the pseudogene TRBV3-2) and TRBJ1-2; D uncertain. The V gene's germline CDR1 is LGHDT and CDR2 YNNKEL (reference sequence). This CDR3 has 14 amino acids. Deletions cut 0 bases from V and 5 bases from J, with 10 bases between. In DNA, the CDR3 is TGTGCCAGCAGCCAAGAGGGCAGGAAGTATGGCTACACCTTC. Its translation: CASSQEGRKYGYTF.

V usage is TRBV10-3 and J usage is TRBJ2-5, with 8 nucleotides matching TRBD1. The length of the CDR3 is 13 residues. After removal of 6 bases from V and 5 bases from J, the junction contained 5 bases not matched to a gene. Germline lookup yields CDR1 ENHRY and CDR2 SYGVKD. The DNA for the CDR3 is TGTGCCATCAGCCAACCAGGGGGCGAGACCCAGTACTTC. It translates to CAISQPGGETQYF.

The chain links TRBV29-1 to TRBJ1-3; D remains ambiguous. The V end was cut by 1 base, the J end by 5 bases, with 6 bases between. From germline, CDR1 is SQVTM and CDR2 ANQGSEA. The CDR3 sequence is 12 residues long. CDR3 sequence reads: CSVEGQRNTIYF. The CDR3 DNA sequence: TGCAGCGTTGAAGGGCAACGAAACACCATATATTTT.

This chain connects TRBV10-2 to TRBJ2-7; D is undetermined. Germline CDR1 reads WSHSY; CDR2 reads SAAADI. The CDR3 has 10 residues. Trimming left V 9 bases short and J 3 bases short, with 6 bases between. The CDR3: CASFNYEQYF. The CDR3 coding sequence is TGCGCCAGTTTTAACTACGAGCAGTACTTC.

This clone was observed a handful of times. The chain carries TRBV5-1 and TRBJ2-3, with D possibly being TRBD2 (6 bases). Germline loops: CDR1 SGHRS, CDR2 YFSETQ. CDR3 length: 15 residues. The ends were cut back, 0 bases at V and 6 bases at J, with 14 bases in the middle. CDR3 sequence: CASSLDGTSRDTQYF. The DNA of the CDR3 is TGCGCCAGCAGCTTGGACGGGACTTCAAGGGATACGCAGTATTTT.

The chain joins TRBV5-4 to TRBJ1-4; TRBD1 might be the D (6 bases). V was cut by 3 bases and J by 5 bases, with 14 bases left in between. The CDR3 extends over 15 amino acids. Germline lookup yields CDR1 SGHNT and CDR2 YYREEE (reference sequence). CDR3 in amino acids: CASSSKQGENEKLFF. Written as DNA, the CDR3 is TGTGCCAGCAGCTCAAAACAGGGAGAAAATGAAAAACTGTTTTTT.

CDR3 nucleotide sequence: TGTGCCAGCAGCTTGGCCGGGACAGGGGGCTATGTGGAAGCTTTCTTT. Encoded protein: CASSLAGTGGYVEAFF. This sequence joins TRBV5-6 and TRBJ1-1; 12 positions agree with TRBD1. Germline V CDR1 and CDR2: SGHDT, YYEEEE. Losses at the gene ends were 0 bases for V and 8 bases for J; bases not matched to a gene: 8. This CDR3 is built from 16 residues.

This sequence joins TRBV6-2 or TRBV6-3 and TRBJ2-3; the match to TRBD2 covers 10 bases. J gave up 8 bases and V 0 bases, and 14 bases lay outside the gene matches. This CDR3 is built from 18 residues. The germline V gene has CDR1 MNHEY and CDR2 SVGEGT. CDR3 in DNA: TGTGCCAGCAGTTACTCGAGCCTTAGCGGGGGGACCTTGTCTACGCAGTATTTT. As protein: CASSYSSLSGGTLSTQYF.